A selection of T cell receptor beta chains follows, all from one sample in a study of patients and donors after allogeneic stem cell transplantation. TCRdb reanalysed the RT-PCR reads using MiXCR and keeps one entry per CDR3 protein. The sample lists some 960,000 distinct CDR3 sequences, approximately 18% occurring once. Material for sequencing was blood, either unsorted or a sorted T cell fraction (not recorded which). These receptor sequences come from a human donor who was either an allogeneic HSCT recipient or a stem cell or donor lymphocyte infusion donor (not recorded which). It is not recorded whose cells these are; they may come from a transplant donor. CDR3s include the opening cysteine and the closing phenylalanine or tryptophan. Each record gives: clone size, D gene, J gene, V gene, CDR3 protein, CDR3 DNA. A D gene is named only where the DNA matches it firmly. Size tells how often a clone was seen (once, few, many) or the class of an expanded clone, and some rows leave it out.

size: few
D: NA
J: TRBJ1-6
V: TRBV30
CDR3: CAWSTDWGNSPLHF
DNA: TGTGCCTGGAGCACCGACTGGGGTAATTCACCCCTCCACTTT

size: NA
D: NA
J: TRBJ2-6
V: TRBV12-3/TRBV12-4
CDR3: CASSLRIGQAGANVLTF
DNA: TGTGCCAGCAGTTTAAGGATAGGGCAAGCTGGGGCCAACGTCCTGACTTTC

size: few
D: NA
J: TRBJ1-1
V: TRBV11-2
CDR3: CASSFPPGVRPMNTEAFF
DNA: TGTGCCAGCAGCTTCCCCCCCGGCGTTCGACCCATGAACACTGAAGCTTTCTTT

size: NA
D: NA
J: TRBJ2-7
V: TRBV5-5
CDR3: CASSSQGSSPEQYF
DNA: TGTGCCAGCAGCTCACAGGGTTCCAGCCCCGAGCAGTACTTC

size: NA
D: NA
J: TRBJ2-5
V: TRBV30
CDR3: CAWKGTGPLAQYF
DNA: TGTGCCTGGAAGGGTACAGGGCCTTTGGCCCAGTACTTC

size: few
D: NA
J: TRBJ1-1
V: TRBV20-1
CDR3: CSASSPEGLPEAFF
DNA: TGCAGTGCTAGTAGCCCTGAGGGGCTCCCTGAAGCTTTCTTT

size: few
D: NA
J: TRBJ2-1
V: TRBV7-9
CDR3: CASSLLFPDYNEQFF
DNA: TGTGCCAGCAGCTTACTGTTTCCGGACTACAATGAGCAGTTCTTC

size: NA
D: TRBD1
J: TRBJ1-1
V: TRBV7-9
CDR3: CASSYPGGDHRRVEAFF
DNA: TGTGCCAGCAGCTACCCAGGGGGTGATCATCGAAGGGTTGAAGCTTTCTTT

size: NA
D: NA
J: TRBJ1-1
V: TRBV12-3/TRBV12-4
CDR3: CASRRRQTNTEAFF
DNA: TGTGCCAGCCGCCGGAGACAGACGAACACTGAAGCTTTCTTT

size: few
D: NA
J: TRBJ2-4
V: TRBV12-3/TRBV12-4
CDR3: CASSSPLILAKNIQYF
DNA: TGTGCCAGCAGCTCCCCTCTTATATTAGCCAAAAACATTCAGTACTTC

size: NA
D: NA
J: TRBJ1-4
V: TRBV21-1
CDR3: CASSDIWVAKLFF
DNA: TGTGCCAGCAGCGACATTTGGGTTGCAAAACTGTTTTTT

size: NA
D: NA
J: TRBJ2-1
V: TRBV27
CDR3: CASSPEGVNEQFF
DNA: TGTGCCAGCAGCCCGGAGGGGGTCAATGAGCAGTTCTTC

size: NA
D: TRBD1
J: TRBJ1-4
V: TRBV7-2
CDR3: CASSLWTGDEKLFF
DNA: TGTGCCAGCAGCCTATGGACAGGGGATGAAAAACTGTTTTTT

size: NA
D: TRBD1
J: TRBJ1-5
V: TRBV2
CDR3: CASSVRAGGNQPQHF
DNA: TGTGCCAGCAGTGTGAGGGCAGGGGGGAATCAGCCCCAGCATTTT

size: NA
D: TRBD2
J: TRBJ2-2
V: TRBV9
CDR3: CASSGTTSGGLVTGELFF
DNA: TGTGCCAGCAGCGGCACGACTAGCGGGGGGCTGGTCACCGGGGAGCTGTTTTTT

size: NA
D: TRBD2
J: TRBJ2-3
V: TRBV30
CDR3: CAWGGLAPSYTQYF
DNA: TGTGCCTGGGGAGGACTAGCCCCTTCCTATACGCAGTATTTT

size: NA
D: NA
J: TRBJ2-3
V: TRBV10-3
CDR3: CAISATSGTDTQYF
DNA: TGTGCCATCAGCGCAACTAGTGGCACAGATACGCAGTATTTT

size: few
D: NA
J: TRBJ1-4
V: TRBV7-2
CDR3: CASRRDSGLEKLFF
DNA: TGTGCCAGCAGAAGGGATTCCGGGCTCGAAAAACTGTTTTTT

size: many
D: TRBD1
J: TRBJ1-1
V: TRBV12-3/TRBV12-4
CDR3: CASSPWTGVNTEAFF
DNA: TGTGCCAGCAGTCCATGGACAGGAGTGAACACTGAAGCTTTCTTT

size: NA
D: TRBD2
J: TRBJ2-2
V: TRBV5-1
CDR3: CAIRRLAGGNTGELFF
DNA: TGCGCCATCCGCAGACTAGCGGGGGGCAACACCGGGGAGCTGTTTTTT

size: NA
D: NA
J: TRBJ2-5
V: TRBV15
CDR3: CATRVTGYQETQYF
DNA: TGTGCCACCAGGGTAACAGGGTACCAAGAGACCCAGTACTTC

size: many
D: TRBD2
J: TRBJ2-1
V: TRBV7-8
CDR3: CASSLLSSGRGDEQFF
DNA: TGTGCCAGCAGCTTACTCTCTAGCGGGAGAGGAGATGAGCAGTTCTTC